This TCR beta chain appears in the sequencing data of a study of CD8 T cells in Susac syndrome. Whole-study results and caveats: Across the total CD8+ repertoires, about 15 Susac-specific public clones were detected, and across the CD8+ TEMRA repertoires, four or five such clones were detected.

This clonotype appeared once. Its antigen is still unknown. Germline V lookup: CDR1 GTSNPN, CDR2 SVGIG (reference sequence). This CDR3 region has 16 residues. The ends were cut back, 0 bases at V and 5 bases at J, with 17 bases in the middle. RNA was extracted with the RNeasy kit, and a quantity of roughly 0.5 to 1 ug was reverse transcribed using random hexamers. TCRdb reanalysed the immunoSEQ multiplex PCR reads using MiXCR and keeps one entry per CDR3 protein. The table records about 120,000 distinct CDR3 sequences, about 93% of them present only once. Sequencing was done on a sample of CD8+ T cells from PBMCs. The sequence came from a human donor with Susac syndrome. The chain uses TRBV30 and TRBJ1-3, with TRBD1 as a possible D gene (6 bases). CDR3 nucleotide sequence: TGTGCCTGGAGTGTACACACAGGGTATGAGCGAAACACCATATATTTT. Amino acid sequence: CAWSVHTGYERNTIYF.